This T cell receptor (beta chain) was recorded in a study of Graves' ophthalmopathy and Graves' hyperthyroidism. Study information: Peripheral blood was obtained at first diagnosis, ahead of any treatment.

Study results and caveats: Blood repertoires reportedly contained most expanded thyroid clonotypes above 0.001 frequency. Separation of ophthalmopathy from stable hyperthyroidism was achieved by a 13-signature model, at about 91% sensitivity and under 83% specificity.

Ineligible for inclusion were patients with other autoimmune diseases, uncontrolled infections, pregnancy or lactation. The length of the CDR3 is 13 residues. The germline gives CDR1 GTSNPN, CDR2 SVGIG (reference sequence). This clonotype was counted only a few times. Its target is not known. One end of the junction fails to match germline, which may point to a read error. RNA served as the template for amplifying TCR beta CDR3 regions. RT-PCR with HTBI primers came first, then second-round multiplex PCR. TCRdb re-called the multiplex PCR reads with MiXCR, one entry per CDR3 protein. Found here are roughly 480,000 distinct CDR3 sequences, roughly 14% of them singletons; the top ten hold approximately 9.8%.

The sequence was collected from a woman aged 25 to 45 with Graves' ophthalmopathy. Sequenced sample: blood. The chain is built from TRBV30 and TRBJ2-2; the match to TRBD1 covers 7 bases. CDR3 amino acids: CAWSTSNQGELVF. The CDR3 nucleotides are TGTGCCTGGAGCACGTCTAACCAGGGGGAGCTGGTTTTT.